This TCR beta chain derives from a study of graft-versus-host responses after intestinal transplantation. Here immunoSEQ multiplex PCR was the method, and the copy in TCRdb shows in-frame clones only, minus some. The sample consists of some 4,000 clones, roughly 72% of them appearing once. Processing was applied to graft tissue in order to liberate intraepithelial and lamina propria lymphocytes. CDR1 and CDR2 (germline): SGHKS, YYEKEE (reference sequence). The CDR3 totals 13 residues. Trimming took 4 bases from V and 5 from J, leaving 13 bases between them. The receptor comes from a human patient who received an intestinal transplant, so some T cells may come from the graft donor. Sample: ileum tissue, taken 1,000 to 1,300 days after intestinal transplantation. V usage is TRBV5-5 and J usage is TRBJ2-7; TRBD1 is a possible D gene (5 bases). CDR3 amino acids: CASSQQGRDEQYF. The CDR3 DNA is TGTGCCAGCAGCCAGCAGGGAAGGGACGAGCAGTACTTC.